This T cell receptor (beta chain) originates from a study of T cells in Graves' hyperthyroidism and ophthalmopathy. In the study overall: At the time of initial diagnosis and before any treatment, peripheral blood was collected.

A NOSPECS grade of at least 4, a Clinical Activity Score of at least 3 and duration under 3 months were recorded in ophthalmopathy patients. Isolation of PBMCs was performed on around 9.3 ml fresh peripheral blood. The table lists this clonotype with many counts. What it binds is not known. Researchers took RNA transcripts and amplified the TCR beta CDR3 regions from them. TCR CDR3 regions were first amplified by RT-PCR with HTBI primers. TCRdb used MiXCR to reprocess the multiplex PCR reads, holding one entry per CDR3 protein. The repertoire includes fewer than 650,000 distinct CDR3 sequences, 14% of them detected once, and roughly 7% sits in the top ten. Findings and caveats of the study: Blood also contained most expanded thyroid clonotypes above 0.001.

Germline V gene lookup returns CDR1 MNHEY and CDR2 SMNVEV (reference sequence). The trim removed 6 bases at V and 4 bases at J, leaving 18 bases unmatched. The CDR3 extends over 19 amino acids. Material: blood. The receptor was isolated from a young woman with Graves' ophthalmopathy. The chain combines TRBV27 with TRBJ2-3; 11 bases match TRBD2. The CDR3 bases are TGTGCCAGCAGCCCGCAACTAGCGGGAGTAACGTCGGACGCAGATACGCAGTATTTT. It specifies CASSPQLAGVTSDADTQYF.